The 26 T cell receptor beta chains below were found in one sample sequenced in a study of regulatory T cells in long-lasting Graves disease. For TCR beta, libraries came from iRepertoire HTBI primers and Arm-PCR of CDR3 regions. Each CDR3 protein gets one entry after TCRdb re-called the multiplex PCR reads with MiXCR. Among 360,000 or so distinct CDR3 sequences, 15% to 20% were seen once, and the ten largest hold roughly a fifth. The time point denotes: newly diagnosed GD, antithyroid drugs for less than 3 months. From RNA extracted from PBMCs, the TCR library was made. The same data also contributed to another study, on T cells in Graves' hyperthyroidism and ophthalmopathy.

Sequenced material: peripheral blood mononuclear cells (PBMCs), taken at new diagnosis, from a patient treated with antithyroid drugs. The source of these receptors is a woman aged 18-29 years with Graves disease.

Only a few counts were recorded for this clonotype. The chain links TRBV6-2 or TRBV6-3 to TRBJ2-4; D gene ambiguous. The V and J ends lost 2 bases and 0 bases respectively, with 8 bases between them. Germline loops: CDR1 MNHEY, CDR2 SVGEGT. The CDR3 has 15 amino acids. CDR3 in amino acids: CASSYVVAAKNIQYF. In DNA form, the CDR3 reads TGTGCCAGCAGTTACGTAGTGGCAGCCAAAAACATTCAGTACTTC.

This clonotype was picked up many times. V usage is TRBV6-1 and J usage is TRBJ1-5; D is undetermined. Germline CDR1 is MNHNS and CDR2 is SASEGT. The CDR3 sequence is 14 residues long. V was pared by 6 bases and J by 9 bases, with 18 bases between. For the CDR3, the DNA is TGTGCCAGCAGACACCCCGGACGCTGGCGGCCCCAGCATTTT. Translated, it gives CASRHPGRWRPQHF.

Many counts were recorded for this clonotype. This chain joins TRBV7-8 and TRBJ2-2, with no clear D. Deletions cut 2 bases from V and 8 bases from J, with 3 bases between. This CDR3 comprises 11 residues. Germline V gene lookup returns CDR1 SGHVS and CDR2 FQNEAQ. The CDR3 region is CASSLLGELFF. The CDR3 nucleotides read TGTGCCAGCAGCTTATTGGGGGAGCTGTTTTTT. The whole variable domain, filled in from reference TRBV7-8 and TRBJ2-2, reads GAGVSQSPRYKVAKRGQDVALRCDPISGHVSLFWYQQALGQGPEFLTYFQNEAQLDKSGLPSDRFFAERPEGSVSTLKIQRTQQEDSAVYLCASSLLGELFFGEGSRLTVL.

This clonotype was detected many times. The rearrangement uses TRBV3-1 and TRBJ2-7; D call uncertain. V lost 0 bases to trimming and J lost 1 base, with 7 bases between them. This CDR3 comprises 14 residues. CDR1 and CDR2 from the germline V gene are LGHDT and YNNKEL (reference sequence). CDR3 nucleotide sequence: TGTGCCAGCAGCCAAGACCTGAGATCCTACGAGCAGTACTTC. This gives the protein CASSQDLRSYEQYF.

The J gene is TRBJ1-5, the V gene TRBV18; 8 nucleotides align to TRBD1. Germline V gene data show CDR1 as KGHSH and CDR2 as LQKENI. The CDR3 covers 13 residues. J was trimmed by 5 bases and V by 5 bases; bases with no gene match: 2. The DNA of the CDR3 is TGTGCCAGCTCATCGGGACAGGATCAGCCCCAGCATTTT. Amino acid sequence: CASSSGQDQPQHF.

CDR3 sequence reads: CASSTWPGEAFF. CDR3 DNA sequence: TGTGCCAGCAGTACTTGGCCGGGGGAAGCTTTCTTT. This chain uses TRBV12-3 or TRBV12-4 with TRBJ1-1; no firm D call. V shed 5 bases and J shed 8 bases, with 12 bases lying between them. The length of the CDR3 is 12 residues.

The chain links TRBV9 to TRBJ2-6, with TRBD1 identical over 9 bases. The CDR3 runs to 19 residues. Germline lookup yields CDR1 SGDLS and CDR2 YYNGEE. The V gene end was trimmed by 4 bases and the J gene end by 1 base; junction bases not matched to a gene: 12. CDR3 bases: TGTGCCAGCAGCCCCCAGACAGGGGGATATGGGTCTGGGGCCAACGTCCTGACTTTC. It specifies CASSPQTGGYGSGANVLTF.

This clonotype has ten or more counts. The chain recombines TRBV6-5 with TRBJ2-2, with 14 bases lining up with TRBD2. The germline V gene has CDR1 MNHEY and CDR2 SVGAGI. With 2 bases clipped from V and 5 bases from J, the junction kept 16 bases outside the gene matches. The CDR3 has 21 amino acids. The CDR3 loop is CASSYLRPGTSGRGETGELFF. Written as DNA, the CDR3 is TGTGCCAGCAGTTACCTACGACCCGGGACTAGCGGGAGAGGGGAAACCGGGGAGCTGTTTTTT.

This clonotype showed up many times. The chain couples TRBV7-2 to TRBJ2-5; D may be TRBD2 (7 bases). The CDR3 length is 17 residues. Germline lookup yields CDR1 SGHTA and CDR2 FQGNSA. Trimming removed 3 bases at V and 5 bases at J, with 22 bases between. The chain's CDR3 is CASSLSGHGGGMETQYF. As DNA, the CDR3 is TGTGCCAGCAGCTTGTCGGGACATGGCGGGGGCATGGAGACCCAGTACTTC.

This clonotype was recorded at least ten times. The chain uses TRBV7-2 and TRBJ1-2, with 8 bases matching TRBD1. Losses at the gene ends were 5 bases for V and 7 bases for J; bases not matched to a gene: 12. CDR1 SGHTA and CDR2 FQGNSA come from the germline V gene. The CDR3 is 15 amino acids. CDR3 sequence: CASSPDGRGLAGYTF. The CDR3 DNA sequence: TGTGCCAGCAGCCCGGACGGCAGGGGGCTGGCTGGCTACACCTTC.

This chain connects TRBV7-9 to TRBJ2-2; unclear D gene. Looked up from germline, CDR1 is SEHNR and CDR2 is FQNEAQ (reference sequence). The CDR3 sequence is 15 residues long. Between the trimmed V and J ends, which lost 2 bases and 6 bases, there was a span of 13 bases. Written as DNA, the CDR3 is TGTGCCAGCAGCTTACAAGGGATCTCAGCCGGGGAGCTGTTTTTT. Its protein product is CASSLQGISAGELFF.

V gene TRBV30 combines with J gene TRBJ2-1; TRBD2 matches 13 bases. The J segment lost 7 bases and the V segment lost 5 bases, leaving 8 bases of the junction unmatched. Germline V gene data show CDR1 as GTSNPN and CDR2 as SVGIG (reference sequence). The CDR3 totals 15 residues. The CDR3 protein is CAWATGTSGVNEQFF. The CDR3 DNA reads TGTGCCTGGGCTACCGGGACTAGCGGGGTTAATGAGCAGTTCTTC.

This clonotype showed up many times. The chain combines TRBV7-9 with TRBJ2-5, with 8 bases fitting TRBD2. CDR3 length: 15 residues. V shed 5 bases, J shed 5 bases, and the junction held 10 bases outside the gene matches. Germline CDR1 SEHNR, CDR2 FQNEAQ (reference sequence). The DNA of the CDR3 is TGTGCCAGCAGCCGATCAGCGGGAGTGGATGAGACCCAGTACTTC. It encodes CASSRSAGVDETQYF.

This clonotype was seen a handful of times. The V gene is TRBV28, the J gene TRBJ1-3; D ambiguous. Trimming took 2 bases from V and 0 from J, leaving 11 bases between them. The CDR3 totals 16 residues. Per germline, CDR1 MDHEN and CDR2 SYDVKM. The CDR3 coding sequence is TGTGCCAGCAGTTTAAACCCCTTGAGCTCTGGAAACACCATATATTTT. This sequence encodes CASSLNPLSSGNTIYF.

The rearrangement joins TRBV27 to TRBJ1-6; D unresolved. This CDR3 has 15 amino acids. Germline CDR1 reads MNHEY; CDR2 reads SMNVEV (reference sequence). Trimming took off 7 bases at V and 4 bases at J, with 14 bases between the two ends. CDR3 protein: CASTPSPGYNSPLHF. In DNA, the CDR3 is TGTGCCAGCACCCCGTCCCCGGGATATAATTCACCCCTCCACTTT.

This chain connects TRBV13 to TRBJ1-2; TRBD1 aligns across 7 bases. Per germline, CDR1 PRHDT and CDR2 FYEKMQ (reference sequence). The CDR3 sequence is 17 residues long. V shed 4 bases and J 5 bases; nucleotides not matched to a gene: 16. The CDR3: CASSSQRQGAQWYGYTF. CDR3 sequence (DNA): TGTGCCAGCAGCTCCCAAAGACAGGGCGCCCAATGGTATGGCTACACCTTC.

The table lists this clonotype with many counts. The rearrangement uses TRBV20-1 and TRBJ2-7; D possibly corresponds to TRBD2 (5 bases). CDR1 and CDR2 (germline): DFQATT, SNEGSKA (reference sequence). With 5 bases removed from V and 0 bases from J, the gap between germline ends came to 11 bases. The CDR3 contains 13 residues. The CDR3 region is CSADGIDSYEQYF. CDR3 DNA sequence: TGCAGTGCTGACGGGATTGACTCCTACGAGCAGTACTTC.

This clonotype was seen at least ten times. V and J are TRBV28 and TRBJ1-1, with D maybe TRBD1 (5 bases). CDR3 length equals 13 residues. Germline CDR1 MDHEN, CDR2 SYDVKM. Trimming removed 4 bases from V and 7 bases from J, with 13 bases in between. The CDR3 bases are TGTGCCAGCAGTTCATGGGACGCCTATGAAGCTTTCTTT. It yields the protein CASSSWDAYEAFF.

Comment on this clonotype: A much larger clone lies one base from this, so it may be a read error. V usage is TRBV7-9 and J usage is TRBJ2-4; TRBD2 matches at 11 bases. The ends lost 5 bases at V and 13 bases at J; junction bases unmatched: 16. The CDR3 covers 16 residues. Per the germline V gene, CDR1 is SEHNR and CDR2 is FQNEAQ (reference sequence). The CDR3 DNA sequence: TGTGCCAGCAGCCTAGTGACTAGCGGGGCCTACAATGAGCAGTACTTC. Its translation: CASSLVTSGAYNEQYF.

Many counts were recorded for this clonotype. This rearrangement joins TRBV18 to TRBJ2-4; 7 bases line up with TRBD1. The V segment lost 0 bases and the J segment 13 bases; nucleotides outside the gene matches: 3. This CDR3 contains 12 residues. The germline CDR1 and CDR2 sequences are KGHSH and LQKENI. The CDR3 sequence: CASSPPTGIQYF. For the CDR3, the DNA is TGTGCCAGCTCACCACCGACAGGGATCCAGTACTTC.

The chain is built from TRBV5-7 and TRBJ2-2, with 7 bases lining up with TRBD1. TRBV5-7 is annotated as an ORF whose role is uncertain. Trimming cost V 2 bases and J 4 bases; bases outside gene matches: 11. The length of the CDR3 is 17 residues. CDR3 DNA: TGTGCCAGCAGCTTTGAACGGGACAGCCTCTCCACCGGGGAGCTGTTTTTT. This codes for CASSFERDSLSTGELFF.

The sample holds many counts of this clonotype. CDR3: CASSLPFVAGDHYEQYF. The CDR3 DNA reads TGTGCCAGCAGCTTACCTTTTGTAGCGGGGGACCACTACGAGCAGTACTTC. The chain links TRBV5-5 to TRBJ2-7, with 9 bases matching TRBD2. The CDR3 extends over 17 amino acids. Germline CDR1 is SGHKS and CDR2 is YYEKEE (reference sequence). J lost 3 bases, V lost 2 bases, and 12 bases had no gene match.

The rearrangement uses TRBV5-1 and TRBJ2-7, with D possibly matching TRBD2 (6 bases). CDR1 SGHRS and CDR2 YFSETQ come from the germline V gene. The germline V and J ends were trimmed by 0 bases and 7 bases, with 14 bases remaining between them. CDR3 length: 14 amino acids. CDR3 DNA: TGCGCCAGCAGCTTGGCCCTGGAGGGAGGTGAGCAGTACTTC. Amino acids: CASSLALEGGEQYF. Drawing the rest from reference TRBV5-1 and TRBJ2-7, the complete variable domain is KAGVTQTPRYLIKTRGQQVTLSCSPISGHRSVSWYQQTPGQGLQFLFEYFSETQRNKGNFPGRFSGRQFSNSRSEMNVSTLELGDSALYLCASSLALEGGEQYFGPGTRLTVT.

Worth noting for this clonotype: Possible read error: a much larger clone is one base away. The V and J genes are TRBV5-1 and TRBJ2-3, with D hard to call. The CDR3 length is 17 residues. CDR1 and CDR2 from the germline V gene are SGHRS and YFSETQ. V gave up 2 bases and J gave up 1 base, with 17 bases separating them. CDR3 amino acids: CASSFRSLSAGTDTQYF. In DNA, the CDR3 is TGCGCCAGCAGCTTTCGGTCACTCAGTGCTGGCACAGATACGCAGTATTTT.

CDR3 region: CSARGGQGSNQPQHF. The CDR3 coding sequence is TGCAGTGCTAGGGGGGGACAGGGTAGCAATCAGCCCCAGCATTTT. The chain couples TRBV20-1 to TRBJ1-5; 9 nucleotides agree with TRBD1. The germline CDR1 and CDR2 sequences are DFQATT and SNEGSKA (reference sequence). The length of the CDR3 is 15 residues. The V and J ends lost 3 bases and 0 bases, in that order; junction bases with no gene match: 3.

This clonotype was counted ten times or more. This chain joins TRBV11-2 and TRBJ2-7; D remains ambiguous. This CDR3 is built from 12 residues. Trimming took 6 bases from V and 3 from J, leaving 9 bases between them. Per the germline V gene, CDR1 is SGHAT and CDR2 is FQNNGV. The CDR3 region has the DNA TGTGCCAGCAGTTCTGGTGGCTACGAGCAGTACTTC. Its protein is CASSSGGYEQYF.